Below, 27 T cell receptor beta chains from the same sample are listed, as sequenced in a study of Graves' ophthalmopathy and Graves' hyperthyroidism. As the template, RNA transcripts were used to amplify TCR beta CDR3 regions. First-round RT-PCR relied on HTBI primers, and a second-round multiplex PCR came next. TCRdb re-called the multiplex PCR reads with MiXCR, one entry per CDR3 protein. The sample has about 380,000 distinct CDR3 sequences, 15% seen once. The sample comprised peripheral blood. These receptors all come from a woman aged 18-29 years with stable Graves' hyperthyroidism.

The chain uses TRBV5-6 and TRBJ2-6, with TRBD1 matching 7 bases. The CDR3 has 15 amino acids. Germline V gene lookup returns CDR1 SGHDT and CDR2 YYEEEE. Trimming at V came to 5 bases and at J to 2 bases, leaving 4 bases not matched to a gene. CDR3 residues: CASRARGTGANVLTF. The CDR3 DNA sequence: TGTGCCAGCAGGGCCAGGGGGACTGGGGCCAACGTCCTGACTTTC.

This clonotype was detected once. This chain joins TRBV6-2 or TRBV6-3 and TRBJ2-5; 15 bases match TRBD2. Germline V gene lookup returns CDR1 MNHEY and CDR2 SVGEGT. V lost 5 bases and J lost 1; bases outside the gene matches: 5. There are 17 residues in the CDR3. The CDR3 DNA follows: TGTGCCAGCAGTGGGACTAGCGGGGGGACTCTCCAAGAGACCCAGTACTTC. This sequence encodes CASSGTSGGTLQETQYF.

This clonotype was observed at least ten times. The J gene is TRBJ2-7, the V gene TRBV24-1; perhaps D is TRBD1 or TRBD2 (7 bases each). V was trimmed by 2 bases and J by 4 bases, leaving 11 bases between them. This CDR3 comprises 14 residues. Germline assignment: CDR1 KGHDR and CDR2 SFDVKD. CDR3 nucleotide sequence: TGTGCCACCAGTGATTCGGGGGGACAGTACGAGCAGTACTTC. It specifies CATSDSGGQYEQYF.

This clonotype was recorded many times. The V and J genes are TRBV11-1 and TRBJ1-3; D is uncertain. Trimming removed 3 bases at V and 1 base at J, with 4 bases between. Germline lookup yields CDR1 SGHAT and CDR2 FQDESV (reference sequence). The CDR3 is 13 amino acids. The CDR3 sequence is CASSFTSGNTIYF. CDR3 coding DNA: TGTGCCAGCAGCTTCACTTCTGGAAACACCATATATTTT.

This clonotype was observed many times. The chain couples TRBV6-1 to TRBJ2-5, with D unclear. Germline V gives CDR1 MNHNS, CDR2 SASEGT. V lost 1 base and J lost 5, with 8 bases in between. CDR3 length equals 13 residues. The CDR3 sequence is CASSEDPPETQYF. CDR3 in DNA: TGTGCCAGCAGTGAAGACCCGCCGGAGACCCAGTACTTC.

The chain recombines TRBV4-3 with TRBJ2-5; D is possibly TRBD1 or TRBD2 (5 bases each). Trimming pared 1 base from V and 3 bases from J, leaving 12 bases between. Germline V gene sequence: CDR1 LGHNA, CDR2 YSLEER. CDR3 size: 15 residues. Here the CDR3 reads CASSQAGTVKETQYF. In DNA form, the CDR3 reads TGCGCCAGCAGCCAAGCCGGGACGGTAAAAGAGACCCAGTACTTC.

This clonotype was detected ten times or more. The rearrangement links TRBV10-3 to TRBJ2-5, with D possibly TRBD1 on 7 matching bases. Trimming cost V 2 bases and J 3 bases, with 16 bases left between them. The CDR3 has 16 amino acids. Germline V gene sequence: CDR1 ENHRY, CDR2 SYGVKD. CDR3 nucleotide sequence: TGTGCCATCAGTGAGGAGGCAGGGGGAGGCAAAGAGACCCAGTACTTC. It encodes CAISEEAGGGKETQYF.

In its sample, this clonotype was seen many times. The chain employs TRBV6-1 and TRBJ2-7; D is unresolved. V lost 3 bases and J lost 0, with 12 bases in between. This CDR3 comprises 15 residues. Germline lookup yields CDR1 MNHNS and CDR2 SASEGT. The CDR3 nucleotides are TGTGCCAGCAGTGAGCAGGACGGTAGCTCCTACGAGCAGTACTTC. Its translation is CASSEQDGSSYEQYF.

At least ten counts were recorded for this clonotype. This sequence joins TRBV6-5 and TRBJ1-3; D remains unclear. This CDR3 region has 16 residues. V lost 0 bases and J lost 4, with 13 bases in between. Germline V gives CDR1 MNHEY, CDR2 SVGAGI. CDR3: CASSYSKGYAGNTIYF. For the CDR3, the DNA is TGTGCCAGCAGTTACTCGAAAGGTTATGCCGGAAACACCATATATTTT.

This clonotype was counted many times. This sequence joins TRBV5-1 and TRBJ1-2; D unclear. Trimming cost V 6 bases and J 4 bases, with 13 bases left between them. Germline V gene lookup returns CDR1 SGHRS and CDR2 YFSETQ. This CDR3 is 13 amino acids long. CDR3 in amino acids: CASTDPPAYGYTF. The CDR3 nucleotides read TGCGCCAGCACCGACCCACCAGCCTATGGCTACACCTTC.

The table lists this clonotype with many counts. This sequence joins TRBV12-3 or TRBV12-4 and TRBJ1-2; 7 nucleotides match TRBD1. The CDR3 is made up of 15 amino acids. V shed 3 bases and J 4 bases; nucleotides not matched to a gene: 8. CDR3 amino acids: CASSFGTVDFYGYTF. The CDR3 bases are TGTGCCAGCAGTTTTGGGACAGTGGATTTCTATGGCTACACCTTC.

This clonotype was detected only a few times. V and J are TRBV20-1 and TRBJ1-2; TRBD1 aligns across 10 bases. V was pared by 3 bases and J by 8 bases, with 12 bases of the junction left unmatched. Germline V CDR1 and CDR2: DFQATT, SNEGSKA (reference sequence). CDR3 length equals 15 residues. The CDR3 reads CSARRGTGASWGYTF. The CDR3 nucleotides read TGCAGTGCTAGGAGGGGGACAGGGGCATCTTGGGGCTACACCTTC.

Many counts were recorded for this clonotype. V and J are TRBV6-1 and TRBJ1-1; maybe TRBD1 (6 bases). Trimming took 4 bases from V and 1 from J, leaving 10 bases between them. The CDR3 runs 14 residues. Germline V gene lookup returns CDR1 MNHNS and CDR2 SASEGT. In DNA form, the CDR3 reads TGTGCCAGCAGTGGGGGACACCCGAACACTGAAGCTTTCTTT. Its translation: CASSGGHPNTEAFF.

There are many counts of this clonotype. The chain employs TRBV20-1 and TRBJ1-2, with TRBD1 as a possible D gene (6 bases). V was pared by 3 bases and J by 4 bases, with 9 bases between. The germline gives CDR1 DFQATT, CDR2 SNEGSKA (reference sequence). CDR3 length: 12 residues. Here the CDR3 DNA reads TGCAGTGCTAGGACAGGAAGCTATGGCTACACCTTC. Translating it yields CSARTGSYGYTF.

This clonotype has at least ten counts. This chain's CDR3 is CASSELRGTPATQETQYF. The CDR3 region has the DNA TGTGCCAGCAGTGAACTGAGGGGCACCCCGGCTACCCAAGAGACCCAGTACTTC. This sequence joins TRBV6-1 and TRBJ2-5, with D perhaps being TRBD1 or TRBD2 (5 bases each). The CDR3 consists of 18 residues. CDR1 and CDR2 from the germline V gene are MNHNS and SASEGT. The germline V and J ends were trimmed by 2 bases and 1 base, with 20 bases remaining between them.

The CDR3: CASSYSVTGNYGYTF. CDR3 in DNA: TGTGCCAGCAGTTACTCGGTGACAGGGAACTATGGCTACACCTTC. The rearrangement links TRBV6-2 or TRBV6-3 to TRBJ1-2; 7 positions agree with TRBD1. Germline V gene lookup returns CDR1 MNHEY and CDR2 SVGEGT. J lost 2 bases, V lost 0 bases, and 3 bases had no gene match. CDR3 length: 15 amino acids.

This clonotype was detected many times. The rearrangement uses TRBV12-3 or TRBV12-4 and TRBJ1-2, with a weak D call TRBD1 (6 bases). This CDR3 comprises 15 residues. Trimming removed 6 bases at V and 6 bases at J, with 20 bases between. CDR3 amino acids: CASRQDGQPWDGYTF. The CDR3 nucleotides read TGTGCCAGCAGACAAGACGGACAGCCCTGGGATGGCTACACCTTC.

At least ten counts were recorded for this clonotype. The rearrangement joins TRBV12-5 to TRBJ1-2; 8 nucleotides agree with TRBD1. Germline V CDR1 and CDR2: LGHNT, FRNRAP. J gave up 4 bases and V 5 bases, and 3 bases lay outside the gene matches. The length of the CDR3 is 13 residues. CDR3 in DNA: TGTGCTAGTGGTAATCAGGGGGCCTATGGCTACACCTTC. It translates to CASGNQGAYGYTF.

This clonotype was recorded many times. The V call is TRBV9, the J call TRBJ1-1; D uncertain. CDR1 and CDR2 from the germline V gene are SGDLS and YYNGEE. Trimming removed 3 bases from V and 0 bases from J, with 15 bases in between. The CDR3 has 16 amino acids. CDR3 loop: CASSALTSFMNTEAFF. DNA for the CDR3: TGTGCCAGCAGCGCACTAACCAGTTTCATGAACACTGAAGCTTTCTTT.

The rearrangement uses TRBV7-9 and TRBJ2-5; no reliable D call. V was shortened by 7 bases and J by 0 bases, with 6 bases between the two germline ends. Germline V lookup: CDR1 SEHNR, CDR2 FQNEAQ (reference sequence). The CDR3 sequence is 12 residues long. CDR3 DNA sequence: TGTGCCAGCAATAGGAACCAAGAGACCCAGTACTTC. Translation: CASNRNQETQYF.

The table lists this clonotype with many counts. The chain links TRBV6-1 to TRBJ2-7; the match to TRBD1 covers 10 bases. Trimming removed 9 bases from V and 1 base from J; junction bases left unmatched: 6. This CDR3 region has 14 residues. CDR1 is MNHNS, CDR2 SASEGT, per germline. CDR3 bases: TGTGCCAGTACTAGACAGGGGGCGTCCTACGAGCAGTACTTC. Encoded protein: CASTRQGASYEQYF.

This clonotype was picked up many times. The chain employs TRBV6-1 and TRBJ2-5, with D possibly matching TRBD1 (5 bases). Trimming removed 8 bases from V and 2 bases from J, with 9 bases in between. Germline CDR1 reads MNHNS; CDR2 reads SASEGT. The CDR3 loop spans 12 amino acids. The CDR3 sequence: CASLDIQETQYF. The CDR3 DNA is TGTGCCAGCCTGGACATTCAAGAGACCCAGTACTTC.

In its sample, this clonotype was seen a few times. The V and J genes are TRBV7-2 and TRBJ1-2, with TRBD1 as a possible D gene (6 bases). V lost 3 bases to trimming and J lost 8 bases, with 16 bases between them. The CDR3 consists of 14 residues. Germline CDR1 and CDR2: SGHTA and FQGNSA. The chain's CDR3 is CASSFGQPLGGYTF. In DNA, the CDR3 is TGTGCCAGCAGCTTTGGACAGCCCCTGGGGGGCTACACCTTC.

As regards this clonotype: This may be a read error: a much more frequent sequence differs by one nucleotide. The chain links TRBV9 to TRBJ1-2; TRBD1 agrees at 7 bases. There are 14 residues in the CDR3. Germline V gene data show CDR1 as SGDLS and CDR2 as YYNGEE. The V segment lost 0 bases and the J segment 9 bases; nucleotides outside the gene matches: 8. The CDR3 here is CASSVAGGSDSYTF. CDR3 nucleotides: TGTGCCAGCAGCGTAGCAGGGGGTTCTGATAGCTACACCTTC.

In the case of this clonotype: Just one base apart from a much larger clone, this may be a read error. This chain's CDR3 is CATSPQSSIQPQHF. The DNA for the CDR3 is TGTGCCACCAGTCCTCAAAGTAGCATTCAGCCCCAGCATTTT. The rearrangement links TRBV24-1 to TRBJ1-5; D is unclear. Germline CDR1 KGHDR, CDR2 SFDVKD. CDR3 length: 14 residues.

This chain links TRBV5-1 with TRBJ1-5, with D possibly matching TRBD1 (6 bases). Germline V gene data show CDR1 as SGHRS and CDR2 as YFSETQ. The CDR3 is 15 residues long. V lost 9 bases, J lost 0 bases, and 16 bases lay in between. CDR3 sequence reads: CATRGGGYSNQPQHF. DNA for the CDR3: TGCGCCACCCGAGGGGGGGGTTATAGCAATCAGCCCCAGCATTTT.

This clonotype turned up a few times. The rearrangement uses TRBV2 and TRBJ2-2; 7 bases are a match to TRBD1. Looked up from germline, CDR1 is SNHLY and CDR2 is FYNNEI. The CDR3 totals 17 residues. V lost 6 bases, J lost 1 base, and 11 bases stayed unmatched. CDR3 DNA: TGTGCCAGCAGGACATCCTCCGGGACAGTGAACACCGGGGAGCTGTTTTTT. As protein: CASRTSSGTVNTGELFF.